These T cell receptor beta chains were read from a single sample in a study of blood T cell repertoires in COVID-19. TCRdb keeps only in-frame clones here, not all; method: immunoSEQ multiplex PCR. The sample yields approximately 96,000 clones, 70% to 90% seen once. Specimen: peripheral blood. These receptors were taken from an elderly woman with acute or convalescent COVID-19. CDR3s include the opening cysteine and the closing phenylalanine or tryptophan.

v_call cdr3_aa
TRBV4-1 CASSQEAEETQYF
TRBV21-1 CASSEGTGGHYEQYF
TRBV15 CATSRDRGQETQYF
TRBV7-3 CASSLDPPGTEAFF
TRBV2 CASRAGGSGTQYF
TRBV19 CASSPRRGNTGELFF
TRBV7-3 CASSLLGAQAGELFF
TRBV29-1 CSAEDRGGTGELFF
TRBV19 CASGDRGGQETQYF
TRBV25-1 CASSEFGGLGEKLFF
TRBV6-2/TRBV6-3 CASSLGQGAGHRNQPQHF
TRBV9 CASSVGATGTYEQYF
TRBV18 CASSPIQALNTEAFF
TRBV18 CASSPAGFTDTQYF
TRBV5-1 CASSNRDRVTEAFF
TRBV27 CATRASSTEAFF
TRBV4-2 CASSQDRTITNYGYTF
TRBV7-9 CASSRTYEQYF
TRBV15 CATSRDCYRSYEQYF
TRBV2 CASNRETQETQYF
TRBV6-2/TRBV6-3 CASSYSSQGGNYGYTF
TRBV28 CASSLTPGAQSGEQFF
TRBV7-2 CASRGGGAYEQYF
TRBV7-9 CASGQSSYEQYF
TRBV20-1 CSARGDNEQFF
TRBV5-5 CASSLVAGDNSPLHF
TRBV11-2 CASSSTGLAGGEQFF
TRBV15 CATSRDGGGTEAFF
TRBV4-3 CASSQTTSDKGEQYF
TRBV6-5 CASSLGHGPGELFF
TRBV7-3 CASSLSIRDTEAFF
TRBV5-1 CASSGGQYYEQYF
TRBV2 CASSVTGGDEQYF
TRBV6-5 CASTNSRQFQETQYF
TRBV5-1 CASSLTEDGYTF
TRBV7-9 CASTHRQGSSYEQYF
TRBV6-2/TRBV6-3 CASSEGLAGGLYYEQYF
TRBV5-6 CASSSSGGAGEQFF
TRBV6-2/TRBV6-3 CASSYGGQGIAYEQYF
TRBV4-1 CASTSWGDRGKLFF
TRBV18 CASSPGTGTDTQYF
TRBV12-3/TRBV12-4 CASSQGQLYEQYF
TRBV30 CAWSAGEHQPQHF